This T cell receptor (beta chain) was sequenced during a study of blood T cell repertoires in COVID-19 (dated by TCRdb to about 2020). Study-wide context: The collaborator samples originated in the United States, Italy and Spain and spanned the acute and convalescent phases of COVID-19. Sample metadata almost always included a de-identified subject ID, COVID-19 status, age in years and sex. The repertoires were released in a freely available public database meant as a resource for research on the immune response to SARS-CoV-2. The samples were drawn from the first 160 participants of the ongoing ImmuneRACE study and from some 1,300 subjects provided by 6 global collaborators. The dataset comprised deeply sampled blood TCRbeta repertoires from subjects exposed to, actively infected with, or recovered from COVID-19. The material from the prospective study consisted of cDNA or gDNA derived from T cells, B-cell-depleted T cells, or PBMCs. Where available, HLA class I and class II types were obtained from metadata supplied by the sample provider rather than from assay-based typing.

Compared with germline, V lacks 3 bases and J lacks 7 bases; bases without a gene match: 0. The CDR3 measures 12 amino acids from cysteine to phenylalanine. Here the CDR3 DNA is all that survives: 36 bases in frame from base 1. In the germline V gene (reference sequence), CDR1 corresponds to SGHKS and CDR2 to YYEKEE. TCRbeta CDR3 regions were amplified from genomic DNA using the immunoSEQ Assay, a bias-controlled multiplex PCR. The source study handled its data this way. Within the assay, amplification of reference gene primers was used to estimate how many nucleated cells each sample contained. To quantify the absolute abundance of each unique TCRbeta CDR3 rearrangement, sequence reads were collapsed and filtered. Productive Simpson clonality was computed per sample as the square root of Simpson's diversity index over productive rearrangements. In TCRdb, the immuneACCESS table is reduced to in-frame sequences with V and J assigned. These tables do not hold every clone; where another copy was compared, an unresolved V gene accounts for under half, and the others remain unexplained. D and trimming were read from the DNA, whereas the V and J calls and clone size are those reported in that table. The sample includes about 250,000 clones, with around 85% observed a single time. More than 7% of the sample is held by the ten biggest clonotypes.

What the research found in general, with its limitations: The amount of clinical and demographic metadata varied by source and participant and was provided uncurated.

Whole blood was collected in K2EDTA tubes by collaborating institutions according to the institutions' own protocols. For TCRbeta analysis, collaborators shipped samples as frozen whole blood, isolated PBMCs, or DNA extracted from either of those sample types. Remarks on this clone: The antigen it binds to is not known. No quality values exist for individual bases; no much larger clone is one base distant.

This TCR was sampled from an older man with acute or convalescent COVID-19. Recombination joined TRBV5-5 with TRBJ2-1; TRBD1 lines up with 8 middle nucleotides. Sequencing was done on a sample of peripheral blood. The sequenced DNA: TGTGCCAGCAGCTGGACAGGGAATGAGCAGTTCTTC. Protein translation: CASSWTGNEQFF.